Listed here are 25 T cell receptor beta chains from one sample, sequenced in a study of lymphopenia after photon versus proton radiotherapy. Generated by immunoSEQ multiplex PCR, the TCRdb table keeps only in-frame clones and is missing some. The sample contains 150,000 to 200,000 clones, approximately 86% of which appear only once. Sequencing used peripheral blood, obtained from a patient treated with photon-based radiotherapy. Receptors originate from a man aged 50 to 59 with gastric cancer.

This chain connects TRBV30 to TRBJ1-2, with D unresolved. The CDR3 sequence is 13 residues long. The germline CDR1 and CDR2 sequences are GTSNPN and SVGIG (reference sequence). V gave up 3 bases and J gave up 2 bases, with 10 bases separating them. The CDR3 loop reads CAWSRARNYGYTF. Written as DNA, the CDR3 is TGTGCCTGGAGCCGGGCTCGGAACTATGGCTACACCTTC.

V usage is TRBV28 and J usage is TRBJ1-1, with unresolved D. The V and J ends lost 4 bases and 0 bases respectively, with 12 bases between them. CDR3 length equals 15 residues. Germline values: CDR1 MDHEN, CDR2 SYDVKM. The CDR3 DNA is TGTGCCAGCAGTTCTGCCAGGCTAATGAACACTGAAGCTTTCTTT. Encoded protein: CASSSARLMNTEAFF. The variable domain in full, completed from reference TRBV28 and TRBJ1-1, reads DVKVTQSSRYLVKRTGEKVFLECVQDMDHENMFWYRQDPGLGLRLIYFSYDVKMKEKGDIPEGYSVSREKKERFSLILESASTNQTSMYLCASSSARLMNTEAFFGQGTRLTVV.

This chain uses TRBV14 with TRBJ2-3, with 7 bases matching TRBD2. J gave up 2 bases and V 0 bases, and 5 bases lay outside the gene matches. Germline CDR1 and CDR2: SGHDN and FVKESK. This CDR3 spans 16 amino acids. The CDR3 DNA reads TGTGCCAGCAGCCAAGATAGCGGGCTAACCACAGATACGCAGTATTTT. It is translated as CASSQDSGLTTDTQYF.

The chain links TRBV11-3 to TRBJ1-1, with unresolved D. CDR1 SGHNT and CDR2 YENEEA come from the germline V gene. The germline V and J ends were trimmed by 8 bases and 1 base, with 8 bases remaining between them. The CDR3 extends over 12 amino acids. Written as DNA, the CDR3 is TGTGCCAGCCAACACGGGAACACTGAAGCTTTCTTT. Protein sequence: CASQHGNTEAFF.

As DNA, the CDR3 is TGTGCCAGCAGTGAAAGGGACACCCTTCAGGGGGTCTACGAGCAGTACTTC. It specifies CASSERDTLQGVYEQYF. The rearrangement uses TRBV6-1 and TRBJ2-7, with 7 positions matching TRBD1. The V segment lost 2 bases and the J segment 3 bases; nucleotides outside the gene matches: 13. The germline gives CDR1 MNHNS, CDR2 SASEGT. The CDR3 spans 17 residues.

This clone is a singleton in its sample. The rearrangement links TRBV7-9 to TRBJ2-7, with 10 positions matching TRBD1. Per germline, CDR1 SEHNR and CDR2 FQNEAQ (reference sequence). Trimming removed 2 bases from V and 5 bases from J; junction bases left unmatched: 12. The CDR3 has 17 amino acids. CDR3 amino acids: CASSLRTTDRGRNEQYF. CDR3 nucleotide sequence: TGTGCCAGCAGCTTACGAACGACCGACAGGGGGCGAAACGAGCAGTACTTC. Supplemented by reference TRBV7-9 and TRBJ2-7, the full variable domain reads DTGVSQNPRHKITKRGQNVTFRCDPISEHNRLYWYRQTLGQGPEFLTYFQNEAQLEKSRLLSDRFSAERPKGSFSTLEIQRTEQGDSAMYLCASSLRTTDRGRNEQYFGPGTRLTVT.

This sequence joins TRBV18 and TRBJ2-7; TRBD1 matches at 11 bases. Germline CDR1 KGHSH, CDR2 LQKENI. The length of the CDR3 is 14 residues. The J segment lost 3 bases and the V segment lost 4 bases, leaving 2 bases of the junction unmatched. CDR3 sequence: CASSQGQGDYEQYF. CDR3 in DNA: TGTGCCAGCTCACAGGGACAGGGGGACTACGAGCAGTACTTC.

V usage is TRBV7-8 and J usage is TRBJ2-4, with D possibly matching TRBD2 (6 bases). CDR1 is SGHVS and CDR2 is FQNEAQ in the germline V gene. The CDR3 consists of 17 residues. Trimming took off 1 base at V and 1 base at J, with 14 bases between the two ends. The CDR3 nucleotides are TGTGCCAGCAGCTTAGATGCGGGGTCGGGCGCCAAAAACATTCAGTACTTC. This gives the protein CASSLDAGSGAKNIQYF.

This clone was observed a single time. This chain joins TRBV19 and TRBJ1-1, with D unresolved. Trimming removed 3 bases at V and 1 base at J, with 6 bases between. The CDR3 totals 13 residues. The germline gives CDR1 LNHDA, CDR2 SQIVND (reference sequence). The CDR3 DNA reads TGTGCCAGTAGTATGTACCGGAACACTGAAGCTTTCTTT. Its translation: CASSMYRNTEAFF. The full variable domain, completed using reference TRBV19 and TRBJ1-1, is DGGITQSPKYLFRKEGQNVTLSCEQNLNHDAMYWYRQDPGQGLRLIYYSQIVNDFQKGDIAEGYSVSREKKESFPLTVTSAQKNPTAFYLCASSMYRNTEAFFGQGTRLTVV.

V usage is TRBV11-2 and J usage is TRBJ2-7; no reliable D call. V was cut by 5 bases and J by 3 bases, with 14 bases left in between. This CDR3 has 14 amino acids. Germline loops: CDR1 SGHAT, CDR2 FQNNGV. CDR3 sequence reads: CASSPIRRRYEQYF. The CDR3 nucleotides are TGTGCCAGCAGCCCCATTCGGCGGCGCTACGAGCAGTACTTC.

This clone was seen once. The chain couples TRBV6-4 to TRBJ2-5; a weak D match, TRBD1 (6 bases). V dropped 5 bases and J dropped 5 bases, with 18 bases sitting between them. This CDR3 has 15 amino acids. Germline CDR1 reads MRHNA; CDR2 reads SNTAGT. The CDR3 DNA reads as TGTGCCAGCAGTCCTGAGGGCCTCACAGGGGAGACCCAGTACTTC. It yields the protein CASSPEGLTGETQYF.

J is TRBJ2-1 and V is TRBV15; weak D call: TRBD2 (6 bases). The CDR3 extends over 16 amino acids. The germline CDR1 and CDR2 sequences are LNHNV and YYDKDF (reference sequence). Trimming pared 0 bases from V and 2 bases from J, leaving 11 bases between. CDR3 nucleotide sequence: TGTGCCACCAGCAGAGAGGCAGGCGGGGCCTACAATGAGCAGTTCTTC. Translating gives CATSREAGGAYNEQFF. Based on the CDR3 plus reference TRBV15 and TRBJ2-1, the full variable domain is DAMVIQNPRYQVTQFGKPVTLSCSQTLNHNVMYWYQQKSSQAPKLLFHYYDKDFNNEADTPDNFQSRRPNTSFCFLDIRSPGLGDTAMYLCATSREAGGAYNEQFFGPGTRLTVL.

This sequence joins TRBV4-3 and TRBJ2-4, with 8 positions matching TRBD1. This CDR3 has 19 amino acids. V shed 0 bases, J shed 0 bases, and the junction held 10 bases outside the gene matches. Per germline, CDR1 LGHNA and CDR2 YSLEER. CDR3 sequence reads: CASSQEQDRVLRAKNIQYF. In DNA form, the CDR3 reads TGCGCCAGCAGCCAAGAACAGGACAGGGTACTCCGAGCCAAAAACATTCAGTACTTC.

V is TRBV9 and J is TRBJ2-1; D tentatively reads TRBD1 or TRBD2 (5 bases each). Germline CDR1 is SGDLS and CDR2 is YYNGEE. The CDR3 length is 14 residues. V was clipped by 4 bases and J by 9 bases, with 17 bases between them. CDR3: CASSKRQTTFEQFF. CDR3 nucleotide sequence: TGTGCCAGCAGCAAAAGACAGACTACTTTTGAGCAGTTCTTC.

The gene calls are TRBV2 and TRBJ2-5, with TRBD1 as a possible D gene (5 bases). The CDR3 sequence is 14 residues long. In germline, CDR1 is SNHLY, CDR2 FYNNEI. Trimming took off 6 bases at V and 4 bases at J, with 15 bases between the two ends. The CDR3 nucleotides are TGTGCCAGCAGGGGCAGGGCCTACGGAGAGACCCAGTACTTC. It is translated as CASRGRAYGETQYF.

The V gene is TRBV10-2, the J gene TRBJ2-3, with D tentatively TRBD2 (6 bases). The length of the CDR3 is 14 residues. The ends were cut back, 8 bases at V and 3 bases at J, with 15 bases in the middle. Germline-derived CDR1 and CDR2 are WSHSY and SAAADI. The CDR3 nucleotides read TGCGCCAGCGTGCTAGGTGGGGGGACAGATACGCAGTATTTT. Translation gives CASVLGGGTDTQYF.

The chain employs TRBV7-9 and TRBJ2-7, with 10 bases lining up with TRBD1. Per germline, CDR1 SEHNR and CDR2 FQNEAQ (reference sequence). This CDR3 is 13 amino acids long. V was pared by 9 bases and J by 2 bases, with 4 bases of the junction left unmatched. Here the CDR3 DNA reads TGTGCCAGTGGGACAGGGGTAACCTACGAGCAGTACTTC. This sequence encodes CASGTGVTYEQYF.

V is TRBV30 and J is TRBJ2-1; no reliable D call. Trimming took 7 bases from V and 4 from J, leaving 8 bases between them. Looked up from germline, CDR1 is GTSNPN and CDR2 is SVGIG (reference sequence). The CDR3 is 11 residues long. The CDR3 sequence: CASDQYNEQFF. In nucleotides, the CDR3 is TGTGCCTCCGACCAGTACAATGAGCAGTTCTTC. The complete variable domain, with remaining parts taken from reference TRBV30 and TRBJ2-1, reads SQTIHQWPATLVQPVGSPLSLECTVEGTSNPNLYWYRQAAGRGLQLLFYSVGIGQISSEVPQNLSASRPQDRQFILSSKKLLLSDSGFYLCASDQYNEQFFGPGTRLTVL.

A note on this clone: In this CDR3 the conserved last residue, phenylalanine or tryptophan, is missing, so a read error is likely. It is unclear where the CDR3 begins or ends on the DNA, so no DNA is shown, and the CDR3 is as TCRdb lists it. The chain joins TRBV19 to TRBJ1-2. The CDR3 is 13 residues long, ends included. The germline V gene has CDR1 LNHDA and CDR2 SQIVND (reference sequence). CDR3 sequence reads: CASSWHLSVWLHP.

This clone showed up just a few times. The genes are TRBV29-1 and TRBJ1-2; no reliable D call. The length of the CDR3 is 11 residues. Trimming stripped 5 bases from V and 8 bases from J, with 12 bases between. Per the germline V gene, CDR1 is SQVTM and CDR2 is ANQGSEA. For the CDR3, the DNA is TGCAGCGTTCGGTCCGTTGTAGGCTACACCTTC. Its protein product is CSVRSVVGYTF.

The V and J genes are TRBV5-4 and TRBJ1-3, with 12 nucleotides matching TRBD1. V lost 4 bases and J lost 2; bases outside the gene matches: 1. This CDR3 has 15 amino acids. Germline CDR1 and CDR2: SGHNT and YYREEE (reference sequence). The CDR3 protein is CASSRDRGPGNTIYF. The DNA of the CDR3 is TGTGCCAGCAGCCGGGACAGGGGGCCTGGAAACACCATATATTTT.

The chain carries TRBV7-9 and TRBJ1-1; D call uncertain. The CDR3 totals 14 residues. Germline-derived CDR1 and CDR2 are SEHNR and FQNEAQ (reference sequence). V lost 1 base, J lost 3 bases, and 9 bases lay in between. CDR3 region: CASSLGSGDTEAFF. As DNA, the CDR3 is TGTGCCAGCAGCTTAGGGTCCGGGGACACTGAAGCTTTCTTT.

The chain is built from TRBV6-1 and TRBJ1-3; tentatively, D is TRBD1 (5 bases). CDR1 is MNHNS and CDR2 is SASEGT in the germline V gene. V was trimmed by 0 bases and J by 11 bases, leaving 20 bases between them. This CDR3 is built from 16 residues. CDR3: CASSEASGTSGSPIYF. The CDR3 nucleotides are TGTGCCAGCAGTGAAGCCTCCGGGACGTCGGGCAGTCCCATATATTTT.

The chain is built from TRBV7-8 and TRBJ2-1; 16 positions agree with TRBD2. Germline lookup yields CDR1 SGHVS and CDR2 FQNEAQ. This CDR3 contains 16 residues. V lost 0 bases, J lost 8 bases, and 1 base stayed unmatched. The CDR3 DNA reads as TGTGCCAGCAGCTTAGCCGGGACTAGCGGGAGGGATGAGCAGTTCTTC. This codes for CASSLAGTSGRDEQFF.

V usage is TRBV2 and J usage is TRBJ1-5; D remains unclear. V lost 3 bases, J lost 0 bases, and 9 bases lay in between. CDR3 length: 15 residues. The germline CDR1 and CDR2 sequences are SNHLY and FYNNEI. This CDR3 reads CASSEVRNSNQPQHF. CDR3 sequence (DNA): TGTGCCAGCAGTGAGGTCAGGAATAGCAATCAGCCCCAGCATTTT.